The clone carrying this T cell receptor (beta chain) was counted a single time. The entry originates in a study of metastatic and nonmetastatic thyroid tumors. Study summary: Repertoires from malignant and benign thyroid patients were compared across blood and tumor or nodule tissue.

Patients underwent thyroid surgery, and none had received any treatment before it. Original processing notes: Across clinicopathological groups, CDR3 differences served as the basis for building a distant-metastasis classifier for papillary thyroid cancer. Via MiXCR, TCRdb re-called the PCR reads. TCRdb, not the authors, supplied the V and J calls. Among about 26,000 clones, around 24% were seen once, and the ten largest hold less than 7.5%. Trimming at V came to 7 bases and at J to 7 bases, leaving 18 bases not matched to a gene. Looked up from germline, CDR1 is LNHDA and CDR2 is SQIVND (reference sequence). The CDR3 sequence is 17 residues long.

The source material was blood. The origin of this receptor is a female donor with papillary thyroid cancer or a benign thyroid nodule (not recorded which). Some clones in this sample may be carry-over from other donors' samples. V is TRBV19 and J is TRBJ2-2; 7 bases fit TRBD2. The CDR3 is CASTPPAGVNVCGELFF. The CDR3 DNA reads TGTGCCAGTACTCCCCCGGCGGGAGTGAACGTTTGCGGGGAGCTGTTTTTT. Combining the CDR3 with reference TRBV19 and TRBJ2-2 gives the whole variable domain DGGITQSPKYLFRKEGQNVTLSCEQNLNHDAMYWYRQDPGQGLRLIYYSQIVNDFQKGDIAEGYSVSREKKESFPLTVTSAQKNPTAFYLCASTPPAGVNVCGELFFGEGSRLTVL.